The T cell receptor beta chain under discussion was sequenced for a study of T cells expressing NK-cell markers. Study-level background: The eight sequenced donors comprised seven who were HCMV-seropositive and one who was seronegative. Study-level findings and limits: In a group of about 6 donors, dominant NKG2C+ clonotypes represented roughly 1.0-8% of CD8+ T cells.

Note on this clonotype: Its antigen is unknown.

No DNA is given; TCRdb re-called the 5' RACE reads and lists each CDR3 protein once. Here the sample table reports a few hundred thousand distinct CDR3 sequences. The CDR3 has 15 amino acids. The sequence was collected from a man aged 18-75 years in good health. Sequencing used blood T cells: a sorted CD56 or NKG2C T cell subset, CD4+ or CD8+ T cells, or bulk PBMC T cells (not recorded which). This chain uses TRBV12-3 or TRBV12-4 with TRBJ1-5; as DNA is missing, the TRBD1 call by TCRdb cannot be tested. The CDR3 is CASTKTGQINQPQHF.